This TCR beta chain was documented in a study of CD8+ T cells in alopecia areata. General study findings and limits: Scalp sequencing captures resident alphabeta T cells of normal skin too. Lesional scalp, notably in alopecia totalis/universalis, had clonality above that of normal scalp.

The V end lost 1 base, the J end lost 7 bases, and 14 bases lay between the germline ends. This CDR3 comprises 14 residues. Germline values: CDR1 SQVTM, CDR2 ANQGSEA. cDNA reverse transcribed from extracted RNA served as the sequencing template. Profiling relied on immunoSEQ multiplex PCR, and the TCRdb table lists in-frame clones only, not all of them. The sample has 100,000 to 150,000 clones; about 50% are singletons. Regarding this clone: Its target is not known. The same CDR3 also results from other DNA sequences found in this sample.

The receptor was isolated from a human donor with alopecia areata. The chain couples TRBV29-1 to TRBJ2-1; D not resolved. The sample was NKG2D-low CD8+ T cells sorted from blood. CDR3 sequence reads: CSVEGLAGENEQFF. In DNA form, the CDR3 reads TGCAGCGTTGAAGGCTTGGCAGGAGAGAATGAGCAGTTCTTC.